Below, 31 T cell receptor beta chains from the same sample are listed, as sequenced in a study of blood T cell repertoires in COVID-19. Assay used: immunoSEQ multiplex PCR; TCRdb lists only in-frame clones, some missing. Of around 160,000 clones in the sample, approximately 78% were seen once. The material sequenced was peripheral blood. These receptors all stem from a human donor with acute or convalescent COVID-19. The donor label of this sample is uncertain.

The chain carries TRBV5-1 and TRBJ1-1; D unresolved. This CDR3 spans 14 amino acids. Germline-derived CDR1 and CDR2 are SGHRS and YFSETQ. The ends were cut back, 2 bases at V and 1 base at J, with 9 bases in the middle. The CDR3 reads CASSFISGNTEAFF. In nucleotides, the CDR3 is TGCGCCAGCAGCTTCATAAGCGGGAACACTGAAGCTTTCTTT.

The V call is TRBV2, the J call TRBJ2-5; TRBD2 matches at 9 bases. V shed 7 bases, J shed 5 bases, and the junction held 8 bases outside the gene matches. Germline V gives CDR1 SNHLY, CDR2 FYNNEI. CDR3 length: 14 residues. CDR3 bases: TGTGCCAGCAAAAACAGCGGGGGGAGCGAGACCCAGTACTTC. Amino acids: CASKNSGGSETQYF.

CDR3 sequence: CASSFSWTGNYGYTF. For the CDR3, the DNA is TGTGCCAGCAGCTTTTCCTGGACAGGGAACTATGGCTACACCTTC. J is TRBJ1-2 and V is TRBV5-4; TRBD1 agrees at 8 bases. Looked up from germline, CDR1 is SGHNT and CDR2 is YYREEE (reference sequence). Germline trimming cut 2 bases from V and 2 bases from J; bases unmatched to any gene: 5. The CDR3 totals 15 residues. Variable domain in full (rest from reference TRBV5-4 and TRBJ1-2): ETGVTQSPTHLIKTRGQQVTLRCSSQSGHNTVSWYQQALGQGPQFIFQYYREEENGRGNFPPRFSGLQFPNYSSELNVNALELDDSALYLCASSFSWTGNYGYTFGSGTRLTVV.

Concerning this clone: Relative to the germline gene, one junction end is altered; a read error may explain this. V usage is TRBV9 and J usage is TRBJ2-7, with 9 nucleotides matching TRBD1. CDR3 length: 15 residues. Germline-derived CDR1 and CDR2 are SGDLS and YYNGEE. The CDR3 loop reads CASSVAGTGSYEQYF. For the CDR3, the DNA is TGTGCCAGCAGTGTAGCCGGGACAGGGTCCTACGAGCAGTACTTC.

This clone was seen more than once but under ten times. The V gene is TRBV30, the J gene TRBJ1-6; D remains ambiguous. V was trimmed by 5 bases and J by 8 bases, leaving 13 bases between them. CDR3 length: 13 amino acids. Germline values: CDR1 GTSNPN, CDR2 SVGIG (reference sequence). The CDR3 nucleotides read TGTGCCTGGGGGGAAAGGAGCGATTCACCCCTCCACTTT. Its translation is CAWGERSDSPLHF.

This clone was seen more than once but under ten times. V usage is TRBV3-1 (or the pseudogene TRBV3-2) and J usage is TRBJ1-2; D gene uncertain. Germline-derived CDR1 and CDR2 are LGHDT and YNNKEL (reference sequence). The CDR3 length is 15 residues. V shed 2 bases and J shed 6 bases, with 16 bases lying between them. The CDR3 is CASSQPGWASDGYTF. CDR3 in DNA: TGTGCCAGCAGCCAACCGGGGTGGGCGAGCGATGGCTACACCTTC.

The chain carries TRBV5-5 and TRBJ1-2, with TRBD1 matching over 8 bases. Unmatched junction bases numbered 8, after V lost 0 bases and J lost 4 bases. This CDR3 contains 16 residues. Germline CDR1 reads SGHKS; CDR2 reads YYEKEE (reference sequence). The CDR3 coding sequence is TGTGCCAGCAGCTTGGGCCAGGCAGGGGGCGCCTATGGCTACACCTTC. This codes for CASSLGQAGGAYGYTF.

The rearrangement uses TRBV4-1 and TRBJ1-4; 7 bases map to TRBD1. Trimming took 1 base from V and 7 from J; bases not matched to a gene: 12. Germline lookup yields CDR1 MGHRA and CDR2 YSYEKL. This CDR3 spans 17 amino acids. CDR3 region: CASSQGPHRGEGEKLFF. The CDR3 nucleotides are TGCGCCAGCAGCCAAGGACCCCACAGGGGAGAAGGTGAAAAACTGTTTTTT.

V and J are TRBV9 and TRBJ1-2, with 12 bases that match TRBD1. V lost 3 bases, J lost 4 bases, and 10 bases stayed unmatched. The CDR3 totals 17 residues. Per the germline V gene, CDR1 is SGDLS and CDR2 is YYNGEE. The CDR3: CASSDRDRGLQFYGYTF. The CDR3, as DNA: TGTGCCAGCAGCGACCGGGACAGGGGGCTACAATTCTATGGCTACACCTTC.

The chain combines TRBV27 with TRBJ1-1; 11 nucleotides agree with TRBD1. This CDR3 comprises 14 residues. Germline V gives CDR1 MNHEY, CDR2 SMNVEV (reference sequence). V was pared by 5 bases and J by 7 bases, with 6 bases of the junction left unmatched. The CDR3 DNA sequence: TGTGCCAGCAGTACCTGGACAGGGGGCGGTGAAGCTTTCTTT. This codes for CASSTWTGGGEAFF.

V and J are TRBV21-1 and TRBJ1-5; the table assigns TRBD1, which was not confirmed against the DNA. TRBV21-1 is labeled a pseudogene. The CDR3 spans 14 residues. The CDR3 protein is CASSEDRESEPQHF. Written as DNA, the CDR3 is TGTGCCAGCAGCGAGGACAGGGAATCGGAGCCCCAGCATTTT.

The chain links TRBV5-1 to TRBJ2-4; 7 nucleotides match TRBD1. The V gene's germline CDR1 is SGHRS and CDR2 YFSETQ. The CDR3 covers 16 residues. V trimming: 4 bases; J trimming: 2 bases; junction bases outside the gene matches: 9. As DNA, the CDR3 is TGCGCCAGCAGCCTACGGACAGGTTGGACCAAAAACATTCAGTACTTC. Protein product: CASSLRTGWTKNIQYF.

There are a few counts of this clone. This sequence joins TRBV9 and TRBJ1-2, with 8 bases that match TRBD1. The CDR3 has 15 residues. Trimming took 1 base from V and 7 from J; bases not matched to a gene: 9. CDR1 and CDR2 (germline): SGDLS, YYNGEE. Here the CDR3 DNA reads TGTGCCAGCAGCGTACTTGACGGACAGGGTCCTGGCTACACCTTC. Its translation: CASSVLDGQGPGYTF.

V is TRBV11-1 and J is TRBJ1-6, with 7 bases aligning to TRBD1. The CDR3 has 14 residues. The V gene end was trimmed by 5 bases and the J gene end by 8 bases; junction bases not matched to a gene: 6. The germline V gene has CDR1 SGHAT and CDR2 FQDESV (reference sequence). The CDR3 is CASSKDRDHSPLHF. CDR3 DNA: TGTGCCAGCAGCAAAGACAGGGACCATTCACCCCTCCACTTT.

This chain connects TRBV29-1 to TRBJ2-3; TRBD1 aligns across 7 bases. CDR1 is SQVTM, CDR2 ANQGSEA, per germline. This CDR3 comprises 14 residues. The CDR3 nucleotides are TGCAGTGCTACGACAGGGCGCCTGGGGGATACGCAGTATTTT. It translates to CSATTGRLGDTQYF.

V gene TRBV9 combines with J gene TRBJ2-1; 8 bases align to TRBD1. Per the germline V gene, CDR1 is SGDLS and CDR2 is YYNGEE. The ends lost 4 bases at V and 6 bases at J; junction bases unmatched: 9. CDR3 length equals 15 residues. The CDR3 reads CASSPGPDRANEQFF. The CDR3 DNA reads TGTGCCAGCAGCCCTGGCCCGGACAGGGCCAATGAGCAGTTCTTC.

CDR3: CASSPEASGANVLTF. For the CDR3, the DNA is TGTGCCAGCAGCCCGGAGGCCTCTGGGGCCAACGTCCTGACTTTC. The chain couples TRBV2 to TRBJ2-6; perhaps TRBD2 as D (5 bases). Germline V lookup: CDR1 SNHLY, CDR2 FYNNEI. V was cut by 6 bases and J by 0 bases, with 9 bases left in between. The CDR3 is 15 amino acids.

The J gene is TRBJ2-7, the V gene TRBV7-9, with 11 bases lining up with TRBD1. The CDR3 has 13 residues. CDR1 is SEHNR and CDR2 is FQNEAQ in the germline V gene (reference sequence). Germline trimming cut 3 bases from V and 6 bases from J; bases unmatched to any gene: 1. CDR3 bases: TGTGCCAGCAGCTTGGGGACAGGGGGCGAGCAGTACTTC. It translates to CASSLGTGGEQYF.

This sequence joins TRBV12-5 and TRBJ1-1; D ambiguous. CDR3 size: 12 residues. Germline CDR1 and CDR2: LGHNT and FRNRAP. Trimming removed 6 bases from V and 7 bases from J, with 12 bases in between. The CDR3 protein is CASGPGGLEAFF. As DNA, the CDR3 is TGTGCTAGTGGCCCCGGTGGGCTTGAAGCTTTCTTT.

V and J are TRBV18 and TRBJ1-5; TRBD1 agrees at 7 bases. This CDR3 region has 16 residues. Trimming cost V 2 bases and J 3 bases; bases outside gene matches: 7. Germline V CDR1 and CDR2: KGHSH, LQKENI. DNA of the CDR3: TGTGCCAGCTCACCATACTCGGGACAGCTCAATCAGCCCCAGCATTTT. Its protein product is CASSPYSGQLNQPQHF. Full variable domain (remainder filled in from reference TRBV18 and TRBJ1-5): NAGVMQNPRHLVRRRGQEARLRCSPMKGHSHVYWYRQLPEEGLKFMVYLQKENIIDESGMPKERFSAEFPKEGPSILRIQQVVRGDSAAYFCASSPYSGQLNQPQHFGDGTRLSIL.

This clone was observed once. This rearrangement joins TRBV3-1 (or the pseudogene TRBV3-2) to TRBJ2-5; tentatively, D is TRBD2 (6 bases). V dropped 0 bases and J dropped 6 bases, with 14 bases sitting between them. Per the germline V gene, CDR1 is LGHDT and CDR2 is YNNKEL (reference sequence). The CDR3 is 15 residues long. CDR3 in amino acids: CASSQEARDSQTQYF. CDR3 sequence (DNA): TGTGCCAGCAGCCAAGAGGCCCGGGACTCACAGACCCAGTACTTC.

The rearrangement joins TRBV2 to TRBJ2-5, with D perhaps TRBD1 (8 bases). The CDR3 consists of 15 residues. Trimming removed 2 bases from V and 3 bases from J, with 13 bases in between. The germline CDR1 and CDR2 sequences are SNHLY and FYNNEI. CDR3 nucleotides: TGTGCCAGCAGTGAAAACAGGGGGGGGAAAGAGACCCAGTACTTC. It translates to CASSENRGGKETQYF.

CDR3 residues: CASRADRGPHEQYF. The CDR3 region has the DNA TGCGCCAGCAGGGCGGACAGGGGCCCCCACGAGCAGTACTTC. V gene TRBV5-1 combines with J gene TRBJ2-7; TRBD1 agrees at 9 bases. Germline CDR1 is SGHRS and CDR2 is YFSETQ. CDR3 length: 14 residues. With 5 bases clipped from V and 5 bases from J, the junction kept 8 bases outside the gene matches.

The chain is built from TRBV13 and TRBJ1-1; D gene unclear. The length of the CDR3 is 15 residues. Germline-derived CDR1 and CDR2 are PRHDT and FYEKMQ (reference sequence). Trimming pared 3 bases from V and 6 bases from J, leaving 17 bases between. CDR3 coding DNA: TGTGCCAGCAGCTTGGGTGGCGGGATTCGCGCTGAAGCTTTCTTT. Amino acids: CASSLGGGIRAEAFF.

The gene calls are TRBV2 and TRBJ2-3; 7 bases match TRBD2. Germline lookup yields CDR1 SNHLY and CDR2 FYNNEI. After removal of 7 bases from V and 7 bases from J, the junction contained 14 bases not matched to a gene. This CDR3 comprises 15 residues. The CDR3: CASNPSGLGEHTQYF. CDR3 DNA sequence: TGTGCCAGCAACCCTAGCGGCTTAGGGGAGCATACGCAGTATTTT.

This sequence joins TRBV2 and TRBJ1-2; no clear D gene. The CDR3 runs 11 residues. Trimming stripped 5 bases from V and 8 bases from J, with 9 bases between. Germline-derived CDR1 and CDR2 are SNHLY and FYNNEI. The CDR3 DNA reads as TGTGCCAGCAGTCTGGAGAGGGGCTACACCTTC. This gives the protein CASSLERGYTF.

The chain carries TRBV9 and TRBJ2-2; TRBD2 might be the D (6 bases). The CDR3 is made up of 16 amino acids. Germline V gives CDR1 SGDLS, CDR2 YYNGEE. Trimming removed 0 bases at V and 1 base at J, with 10 bases between. DNA of the CDR3: TGTGCCAGCAGCGTAGTGGCGGGGCTGAACACCGGGGAGCTGTTTTTT. Translation gives CASSVVAGLNTGELFF. The whole variable domain, remainder taken from reference TRBV9 and TRBJ2-2, is DSGVTQTPKHLITATGQRVTLRCSPRSGDLSVYWYQQSLDQGLQFLIQYYNGEERAKGNILERFSAQQFPDLHSELNLSSLELGDSALYFCASSVVAGLNTGELFFGEGSRLTVL.

The chain uses TRBV19 and TRBJ1-2; a weak D match, TRBD1 (6 bases). The CDR3 loop spans 15 amino acids. CDR1 is LNHDA, CDR2 SQIVND, per germline (reference sequence). The V gene lost 7 bases and the J gene lost 1 base, with 16 bases spanning the gap. The CDR3 reads CASTPTGQFNYGYTF. CDR3 DNA: TGTGCCAGTACCCCGACAGGACAATTTAACTATGGCTACACCTTC.

The chain carries TRBV5-1 and TRBJ1-3, with unresolved D. The germline V gene has CDR1 SGHRS and CDR2 YFSETQ. This CDR3 contains 15 residues. The V end lost 1 base, the J end lost 0 bases, and 8 bases lay between the germline ends. CDR3 region: CASSLTEISGNTIYF. CDR3 bases: TGCGCCAGCAGCTTGACGGAGATCTCTGGAAACACCATATATTTT.

This rearrangement joins TRBV27 to TRBJ1-4; D unresolved. V was shortened by 3 bases and J by 4 bases, with 12 bases between the two germline ends. The CDR3 has 15 amino acids. Germline lookup yields CDR1 MNHEY and CDR2 SMNVEV (reference sequence). DNA of the CDR3: TGTGCCAGCAGTTTTAGAGGAGTTAGTAATGAAAAACTGTTTTTT. This translates into CASSFRGVSNEKLFF.

The J gene is TRBJ1-4, the V gene TRBV4-2; TRBD1 matches 10 bases. Germline lookup yields CDR1 LGHNA and CDR2 YNFKEQ. The CDR3 runs 15 residues. Germline trimming cut 5 bases from V and 4 bases from J; bases unmatched to any gene: 4. The CDR3 reads CASSGGQGNNEKLFF. DNA of the CDR3: TGTGCCAGCAGCGGGGGACAGGGGAATAATGAAAAACTGTTTTTT.